The 14 T cell receptor beta chains below were found in one sample sequenced in a study of control samples from healthy donors and cancer patients. Only in-frame clones appear in the TCRdb table, and some are missing; sequencing was by immunoSEQ multiplex PCR. The sample carries some 99,000 clones, approximately 90% recorded once. What was sequenced was blood. Receptor source: a human donor in good health. The donor label of this sample is uncertain.

This sequence joins TRBV11-2 and TRBJ2-5, with D possibly matching TRBD2 (5 bases). The CDR3 contains 14 residues. Per germline, CDR1 SGHAT and CDR2 FQNNGV. The V end lost 3 bases, the J end lost 5 bases, and 13 bases lay between the germline ends. The CDR3 is CASSLPTSVETQYF. CDR3 DNA: TGTGCCAGCAGCTTGCCCACTAGTGTTGAGACCCAGTACTTC. The variable domain in full, completed from reference TRBV11-2 and TRBJ2-5, reads EAGVAQSPRYKIIEKRQSVAFWCNPISGHATLYWYQQILGQGPKLLIQFQNNGVVDDSQLPKDRFSAERLKGVDSTLKIQPAKLEDSAVYLCASSLPTSVETQYFGPGTRLLVL.

The rearrangement joins TRBV9 to TRBJ2-6; D ambiguous. CDR1 and CDR2 (germline): SGDLS, YYNGEE. The CDR3 spans 15 residues. Trimming left V 4 bases short and J 0 bases short, with 8 bases between. The CDR3 coding sequence is TGTGCCAGCAGCCCCGATAGCTCTGGGGCCAACGTCCTGACTTTC. Its protein product is CASSPDSSGANVLTF.

V is TRBV12-5 and J is TRBJ2-4; 8 bases align to TRBD2. Germline CDR1 reads LGHNT; CDR2 reads FRNRAP. This CDR3 region has 12 residues. V lost 10 bases and J lost 8; bases outside the gene matches: 7. The CDR3 DNA reads as TGTGCTATCCGGGGGGGTCAATACATTCAGTACTTC. This gives the protein CAIRGGQYIQYF.

This rearrangement joins TRBV10-3 to TRBJ1-4; 8 bases fit TRBD1. Germline assignment: CDR1 ENHRY and CDR2 SYGVKD. The CDR3 runs to 14 residues. The ends lost 5 bases at V and 4 bases at J; junction bases unmatched: 3. The chain's CDR3 is CAISPGGGNEKLFF. CDR3 sequence (DNA): TGTGCCATCAGTCCAGGGGGCGGTAATGAAAAACTGTTTTTT.

The gene calls are TRBV3-1 (or the pseudogene TRBV3-2) and TRBJ1-5; D is perhaps TRBD1 (5 bases). V was clipped by 4 bases and J by 4 bases, with 14 bases between them. Germline CDR1 and CDR2: LGHDT and YNNKEL (reference sequence). The CDR3 is 15 amino acids. CDR3 protein: CASSRTQGGNQPQHF. The CDR3 region has the DNA TGTGCCAGCAGCCGAACCCAGGGAGGGAATCAGCCCCAGCATTTT.

This clone turned up a few times. The rearrangement joins TRBV28 to TRBJ1-4; D is undetermined. In germline, CDR1 is MDHEN, CDR2 SYDVKM. Trimming left V 3 bases short and J 4 bases short, with 15 bases between. The CDR3 totals 16 residues. DNA of the CDR3: TGTGCCAGCAGTTTTCGGCGAGACGGGGATAATGAAAAACTGTTTTTT. Protein sequence: CASSFRRDGDNEKLFF. Full variable domain (rest looked up from reference TRBV28 and TRBJ1-4): DVKVTQSSRYLVKRTGEKVFLECVQDMDHENMFWYRQDPGLGLRLIYFSYDVKMKEKGDIPEGYSVSREKKERFSLILESASTNQTSMYLCASSFRRDGDNEKLFFGSGTQLSVL.

A few counts support this clone. The V and J genes are TRBV14 and TRBJ1-1; D unresolved. Germline assignment: CDR1 SGHDN and CDR2 FVKESK. The V end lost 1 base, the J end lost 2 bases, and 2 bases lay between the germline ends. The CDR3 runs 12 residues. For the CDR3, the DNA is TGTGCCAGCAGCCAAGGTAACACTGAAGCTTTCTTT. Encoded protein: CASSQGNTEAFF.

This clone was found many times. The chain has TRBV28 and TRBJ1-5; D is unresolved. Germline assignment: CDR1 MDHEN and CDR2 SYDVKM. With 6 bases removed from V and 3 bases from J, the gap between germline ends came to 12 bases. The CDR3 sequence is 14 residues long. CDR3 region: CASSDGSNNQPQHF. In nucleotides, the CDR3 is TGTGCCAGCAGCGATGGAAGTAACAATCAGCCCCAGCATTTT.

The genes are TRBV5-1 and TRBJ2-3, with D maybe TRBD2 (6 bases). The CDR3 runs 16 residues. Germline CDR1 is SGHRS and CDR2 is YFSETQ. Trimming removed 4 bases from V and 4 bases from J, with 19 bases in between. CDR3 nucleotide sequence: TGCGCCAGCAGCGCAAGCCTAGCGCAGTCCGCAGATACGCAGTATTTT. The encoded protein is CASSASLAQSADTQYF.

The rearrangement links TRBV3-1 (or the pseudogene TRBV3-2) to TRBJ1-3; D is ambiguous. The ends were cut back, 3 bases at V and 4 bases at J, with 7 bases in the middle. Germline CDR1 and CDR2: LGHDT and YNNKEL (reference sequence). There are 13 residues in the CDR3. CDR3 loop: CASSQIRGNTIYF. CDR3 DNA: TGTGCCAGCAGCCAGATAAGGGGAAACACCATATATTTT.

This clone came up once. DNA for the CDR3: TGTGCCAGCAGTTCAACAGAGCCCTTCCGGGAGCTGTTTTTT. It is translated as CASSSTEPFRELFF. The rearrangement joins TRBV28 to TRBJ2-2; no clear D. The V end was cut by 4 bases, the J end by 9 bases, with 15 bases between. The CDR3 has 14 amino acids. Germline CDR1 and CDR2: MDHEN and SYDVKM. Full variable domain (outside the CDR3, taken from reference TRBV28 and TRBJ2-2): DVKVTQSSRYLVKRTGEKVFLECVQDMDHENMFWYRQDPGLGLRLIYFSYDVKMKEKGDIPEGYSVSREKKERFSLILESASTNQTSMYLCASSSTEPFRELFFGEGSRLTVL.

The chain recombines TRBV10-3 with TRBJ1-2; D is perhaps TRBD1 (6 bases). The CDR3 is 18 amino acids. Germline V gene lookup returns CDR1 ENHRY and CDR2 SYGVKD. The V end was cut by 6 bases, the J end by 0 bases, with 23 bases between. CDR3 bases: TGTGCCATCAGAGGGACATCTCCGAGAACCATTGCTAACTATGGCTACACCTTC. Amino acid sequence: CAIRGTSPRTIANYGYTF.

This clone was observed many times. The rearrangement uses TRBV5-6 and TRBJ2-7; D may be TRBD1 (5 bases). V dropped 5 bases and J dropped 2 bases, with 11 bases sitting between them. Germline V gives CDR1 SGHDT, CDR2 YYEEEE. There are 13 residues in the CDR3. For the CDR3, the DNA is TGTGCCAGCAGTGAGACAGATCCCTACGAGCAGTACTTC. It is translated as CASSETDPYEQYF.

This chain connects TRBV19 to TRBJ2-5; tentatively, D is TRBD1 or TRBD2 (5 bases each). Trimming left V 5 bases short and J 1 base short, with 5 bases between. Germline V lookup: CDR1 LNHDA, CDR2 SQIVND (reference sequence). This CDR3 has 12 residues. The CDR3 loop reads CASSGTQETQYF. CDR3 coding DNA: TGTGCCAGTAGTGGGACCCAAGAGACCCAGTACTTC.